The 10 T cell receptor beta chains below come from one sample, sequenced in a study of a mutant IDH1 vaccine in newly diagnosed glioma. The data were produced by immunoSEQ multiplex PCR, yet TCRdb's version contains in-frame clones alone and is incomplete. The sample contains around 62,000 clones, about 89% of which appear only once. Time point denoted: week 11, during vaccination. Vaccination used 300 ug of mutant IDH1 20-mer peptide per dose, with topical imiquimod. Their specific antigens are unknown. The source was PBMCs, collected from a glioma patient whose treatment included an IDH1 peptide vaccine. These receptor sequences come from a man between 35 and 55 years old with glioma.

The CDR3 protein is CASSPGTSGKYNEQFF. The CDR3 nucleotides read TGTGCCAGCAGCCCAGGGACTAGCGGGAAGTACAATGAGCAGTTCTTC. The chain is built from TRBV5-6 and TRBJ2-1, with 13 bases fitting TRBD2. The germline V gene encodes CDR1 SGHDT and CDR2 YYEEEE. CDR3 size: 16 residues. Trimming cost V 4 bases and J 4 bases; bases outside gene matches: 5.

V usage is TRBV28 and J usage is TRBJ1-2; no clear D gene. CDR1 is MDHEN and CDR2 is SYDVKM in the germline V gene. The CDR3 length is 12 residues. Trimming removed 3 bases from V and 5 bases from J, with 7 bases in between. The CDR3 reads CASSFWDYGYTF. CDR3 DNA: TGTGCCAGCAGTTTTTGGGATTATGGCTACACCTTC.

This chain uses TRBV7-9 with TRBJ2-1, with a possible D match to TRBD1 (6 bases). The CDR3 runs 14 residues. Germline CDR1 SEHNR, CDR2 FQNEAQ (reference sequence). The V end was cut by 3 bases, the J end by 4 bases, with 10 bases between. The DNA for the CDR3 is TGTGCCAGCAGCTTCCGGCAGGGGTACAATGAGCAGTTCTTC. Encoded protein: CASSFRQGYNEQFF.

The rearrangement links TRBV7-2 to TRBJ1-2; 7 bases line up with TRBD1. J gave up 8 bases and V 1 base, and 10 bases lay outside the gene matches. Germline CDR1 SGHTA, CDR2 FQGNSA. This CDR3 is 15 amino acids long. The chain's CDR3 is CASSLVVARGKGYTF. DNA of the CDR3: TGTGCCAGCAGCTTAGTCGTGGCCAGGGGGAAAGGCTACACCTTC.

The gene calls are TRBV5-4 and TRBJ1-1; 8 bases are shared with TRBD1. V lost 1 base to trimming and J lost 5 bases; unmatched junction nucleotides: 10. The CDR3 is made up of 16 amino acids. Germline CDR1 and CDR2: SGHNT and YYREEE (reference sequence). The CDR3 spells CASSLPQGAGGTEAFF. Written as DNA, the CDR3 is TGTGCCAGCAGCTTGCCCCAGGGGGCCGGGGGGACTGAAGCTTTCTTT.

This chain uses TRBV5-6 with TRBJ1-1; tentatively, D is TRBD1 (6 bases). Trimming stripped 3 bases from V and 1 base from J, with 10 bases between. CDR1 is SGHDT, CDR2 YYEEEE, per germline. The CDR3 has 14 residues. CDR3 in DNA: TGTGCCAGCAGCTCGCGGGGGGCGAACACTGAAGCTTTCTTT. It codes for CASSSRGANTEAFF.

About this clone: Other DNA sequences in the sample encode the same CDR3. V gene TRBV5-1 combines with J gene TRBJ1-1; no firm D call. V was clipped by 0 bases and J by 0 bases, with 3 bases between them. Germline V CDR1 and CDR2: SGHRS, YFSETQ. CDR3 size: 13 residues. Written as DNA, the CDR3 is TGCGCCAGCAGCTTGGGAATGAACACTGAAGCTTTCTTT. It yields the protein CASSLGMNTEAFF.

The rearrangement uses TRBV19 and TRBJ2-4, with 10 bases matching TRBD1. Trimming removed 5 bases from V and 0 bases from J; junction bases left unmatched: 10. CDR1 is LNHDA and CDR2 is SQIVND in the germline V gene (reference sequence). The CDR3 contains 18 residues. CDR3 in DNA: TGTGCCAGTAGTTTACTGACAGGGGGCACGGCAGCCAAAAACATTCAGTACTTC. As protein: CASSLLTGGTAAKNIQYF. The complete variable domain, with remaining parts taken from reference TRBV19 and TRBJ2-4, reads DGGITQSPKYLFRKEGQNVTLSCEQNLNHDAMYWYRQDPGQGLRLIYYSQIVNDFQKGDIAEGYSVSREKKESFPLTVTSAQKNPTAFYLCASSLLTGGTAAKNIQYFGAGTRLSVL.

The rearrangement joins TRBV5-1 to TRBJ1-2, with 10 bases identical to TRBD1. V dropped 5 bases and J dropped 4; count of bases not matched to a gene: 5. The CDR3 is made up of 14 amino acids. Germline V gene data show CDR1 as SGHRS and CDR2 as YFSETQ. CDR3 nucleotides: TGCGCCAGCAGTACGGACAGGGGGGCCTATGGCTACACCTTC. Protein sequence: CASSTDRGAYGYTF.

This clone was seen a single time. The rearrangement uses TRBV28 and TRBJ1-2; D gene uncertain. Germline assignment: CDR1 MDHEN and CDR2 SYDVKM. V was cut by 5 bases and J by 8 bases, with 15 bases left in between. This CDR3 is 13 amino acids long. CDR3 sequence reads: CASSPIQVRGYTF. As DNA, the CDR3 is TGTGCCAGCAGTCCGATTCAAGTACGCGGCTACACCTTC.